A selection of T cell receptor beta chains follows, all from one sample in a study of blood T cell repertoires in COVID-19. The repertoire was sequenced with immunoSEQ multiplex PCR; TCRdb's copy has only in-frame clones and lacks some. The sample carries more than 65,000 clones, more than 70% recorded once. Sample: peripheral blood. The source of these receptors is a human donor in a cohort sampled during active COVID-19. CDR3s include the opening cysteine and the closing phenylalanine or tryptophan. A D gene is named only where the DNA matches it firmly. Part of the rows lack a size; the others show once, few, many or a class for expanded clones.

d_gene	v_gene	j_gene	len	abundance	CDR3aa	CDR3nt
TRBD1	TRBV4-1	TRBJ2-7	15	.	CASSQADREVYEQYF	TGCGCCAGCAGCCAAGCGGACAGGGAGGTTTACGAGCAGTACTTC
TRBD1	TRBV10-3	TRBJ1-4	14	.	CAIRQGAGNEKLFF	TGTGCCATCAGGCAGGGGGCTGGCAATGAAAAACTGTTTTTT
.	TRBV11-2	TRBJ2-7	12	many	CASSWYSYEQYF	TGTGCCAGCAGCTGGTACAGCTACGAGCAGTACTTC
TRBD2	TRBV5-1	TRBJ2-2	14	.	CASGRELNTGELFF	TGCGCCAGCGGGAGGGAGCTGAACACCGGGGAGCTGTTTTTT
.	TRBV7-2	TRBJ2-7	15	few	CASSLEGRPGYEQYF	TGTGCCAGCAGCTTGGAGGGGCGTCCAGGCTACGAGCAGTACTTC
.	TRBV28	TRBJ2-3	13	.	CASSSGDTDTQYF	TGTGCCAGCAGTTCAGGGGACACAGATACGCAGTATTTT
.	TRBV10-1	TRBJ2-2	17	many	CASRGTSLGGNTGELFF	TGCGCCAGCAGGGGGACCTCCTTAGGGGGGAACACCGGGGAGCTGTTTTTT
TRBD1	TRBV28	TRBJ1-5	14	once	CASSSTGGLKPQHF	TGTGCCAGCAGTTCGACAGGGGGTTTAAAGCCCCAGCATTTT
TRBD1	TRBV23-1	TRBJ1-3	17	.	CASSQSRTGTSGNTIYF	TGCGCCAGCAGTCAATCACGGACAGGGACGTCTGGAAACACCATATATTTT
TRBD1	TRBV6-5	TRBJ1-1	16	.	CASSYLIQGLSTEAFF	TGTGCCAGCAGTTACCTCATACAGGGGTTGAGCACTGAAGCTTTCTTT
TRBD1	TRBV25-1	TRBJ2-2	14	.	CASSGQGDTGELFF	TGTGCCAGCAGTGGACAGGGGGACACCGGGGAGCTGTTTTTT
TRBD2	TRBV6-4	TRBJ2-3	15	.	CASSLTRGGKDTQYF	TGTGCCAGCAGCTTAACCCGGGGGGGAAAAGATACGCAGTATTTT
TRBD1	TRBV12-3/TRBV12-4	TRBJ1-6	13	.	CASSLQGESPLHF	TGTGCCAGCAGTCTTCAGGGGGAATCACCCCTCCACTTT
.	TRBV6-1	TRBJ1-2	13	.	CASSEAGEGGYTF	TGTGCCAGCAGTGAGGCAGGGGAGGGTGGCTACACCTTC
TRBD1	TRBV25-1	TRBJ1-3	15	.	CASSDPGTAEGTIYF	TGTGCCAGCAGTGATCCGGGGACAGCGGAGGGCACCATATATTTT
.	TRBV7-5	TRBJ1-5	14	few	CVRSLVRGDQPQHF	TGTGTCAGAAGCTTGGTCAGGGGAGATCAGCCCCAGCATTTT
.	TRBV18	TRBJ2-5	15	.	CASSPPTNLEETQYF	TGTGCCAGCTCACCACCGACTAATCTTGAAGAGACCCAGTACTTC
.	TRBV4-1	TRBJ2-7	15	few	CASSQGLEASYEQYF	TGCGCCAGCAGCCAAGGGTTGGAGGCATCCTACGAGCAGTACTTC
.	TRBV11-3	TRBJ2-5	13	.	CASSLQVQETQYF	TGTGCCAGCAGCTTACAGGTCCAAGAGACCCAGTACTTC
TRBD2	TRBV7-2	TRBJ2-5	18	once	CASSLKQSGWTSQETQYF	TGTGCCAGCAGCTTAAAGCAGTCAGGTTGGACTAGTCAAGAGACCCAGTACTTC
.	TRBV5-1	TRBJ2-7	13	.	CASSLDRAHEQYF	TGCGCCAGCAGCTTGGACAGGGCCCACGAGCAGTACTTC
.	TRBV9	TRBJ2-6	17	.	CASSVQGILSGANVLTF	TGTGCCAGCAGCGTACAGGGCATTCTCTCTGGGGCCAACGTCCTGACTTTC
.	TRBV28	TRBJ2-5	12	.	CASSFLLETQYF	TGTGCCAGCAGTTTTCTATTGGAGACCCAGTACTTC
TRBD1	TRBV19	TRBJ2-7	13	.	CASSMDRGYEQYF	TGTGCCAGTAGTATGGACAGGGGCTACGAGCAGTACTTC
TRBD1	TRBV24-1	TRBJ2-1	15	.	CATSDTIDRGKEQFF	TGTGCCACCAGTGACACCATCGACAGGGGTAAGGAGCAGTTCTTC
.	TRBV19	TRBJ1-4	15	few	CASNPNKAEVEKLFF	TGTGCCAGCAATCCAAACAAGGCCGAGGTTGAAAAACTGTTTTTT
.	TRBV28	TRBJ1-4	15	.	CASSLFSRGGEKLFF	TGTGCCAGCAGTTTATTCTCCAGGGGCGGTGAAAAACTGTTTTTT
.	TRBV7-8	TRBJ2-5	16	few	CASSPYLAERQQTQYF	TGTGCCAGCAGCCCGTATTTAGCGGAACGTCAACAGACCCAGTACTTC
.	TRBV6-5	TRBJ1-5	15	.	CASSSGQGSNQPQHF	TGTGCCAGCAGCTCCGGGCAGGGTAGCAATCAGCCCCAGCATTTT
.	TRBV7-2	TRBJ2-3	15	.	CASSFRAGVRDTQYF	TGTGCCAGCAGCTTCCGGGCAGGGGTCAGAGATACGCAGTATTTT
TRBD1	TRBV5-1	TRBJ2-7	14	.	CASTFDRGPYEQYF	TGCGCCAGCACCTTCGACAGGGGACCCTACGAGCAGTACTTC
.	TRBV6-4	TRBJ2-1	16	.	CASSALASSSYNEQFF	TGTGCCAGCAGCGCTCTAGCGTCGAGCTCCTACAATGAGCAGTTCTTC
.	TRBV14	TRBJ2-1	17	.	CASSQDLRTGTYNEQFF	TGTGCCAGCAGCCAAGATTTGCGGACGGGGACCTACAATGAGCAGTTCTTC
.	TRBV12-3/TRBV12-4	TRBJ2-5	12	.	CASSPSTGFQYF	TGTGCCAGCAGTCCATCGACAGGTTTCCAGTACTTC
.	TRBV2	TRBJ1-4	14	.	CASSVGQFNEKLFF	TGTGCCAGCAGTGTTGGTCAGTTTAATGAAAAACTGTTTTTT
TRBD1	TRBV6-6	TRBJ2-3	16	.	CASSPPGQGAEDTQYF	TGTGCCAGCAGTCCCCCGGGACAGGGGGCGGAAGATACGCAGTATTTT